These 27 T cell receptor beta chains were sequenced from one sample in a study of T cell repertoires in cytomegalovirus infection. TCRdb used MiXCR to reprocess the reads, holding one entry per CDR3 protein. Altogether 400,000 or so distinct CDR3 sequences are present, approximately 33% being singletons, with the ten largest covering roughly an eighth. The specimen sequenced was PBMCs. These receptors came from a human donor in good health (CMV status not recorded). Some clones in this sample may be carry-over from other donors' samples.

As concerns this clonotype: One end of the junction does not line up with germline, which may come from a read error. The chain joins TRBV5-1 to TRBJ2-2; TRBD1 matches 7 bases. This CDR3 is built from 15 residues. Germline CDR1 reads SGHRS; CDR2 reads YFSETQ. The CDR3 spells CASSLGTANTGELFF. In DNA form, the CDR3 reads TGTGCCAGCAGCTTAGGGACAGCGAACACCGGGGAGCTGTTTTTT.

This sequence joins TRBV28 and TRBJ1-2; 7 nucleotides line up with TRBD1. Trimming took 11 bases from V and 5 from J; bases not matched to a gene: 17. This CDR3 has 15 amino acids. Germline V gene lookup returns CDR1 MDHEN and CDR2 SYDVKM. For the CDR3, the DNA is TGTGCCTGTTTAGGCGGGGACAGCGGTTTATATGGCTACACCTTC. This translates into CACLGGDSGLYGYTF.

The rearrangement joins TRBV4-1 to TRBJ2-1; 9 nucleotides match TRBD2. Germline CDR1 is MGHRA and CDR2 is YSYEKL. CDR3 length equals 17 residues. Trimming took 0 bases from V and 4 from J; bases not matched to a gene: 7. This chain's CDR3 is CASSQDPLAGPYNEQFF. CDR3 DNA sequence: TGCGCCAGCAGCCAAGATCCGCTAGCGGGACCTTACAATGAGCAGTTCTTC.

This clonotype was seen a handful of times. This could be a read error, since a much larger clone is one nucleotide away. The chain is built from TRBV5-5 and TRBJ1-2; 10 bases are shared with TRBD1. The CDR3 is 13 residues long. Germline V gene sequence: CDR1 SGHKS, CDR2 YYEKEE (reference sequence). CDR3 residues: CSSSLDRGDGYTF. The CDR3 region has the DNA TGTTCCAGCAGCTTGGACAGGGGGGATGGCTACACCTTC.

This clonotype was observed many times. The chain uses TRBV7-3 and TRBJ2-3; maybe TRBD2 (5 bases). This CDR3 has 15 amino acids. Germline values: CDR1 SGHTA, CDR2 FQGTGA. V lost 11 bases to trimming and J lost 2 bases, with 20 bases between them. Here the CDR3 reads CAPIPEDGNTDTQYF. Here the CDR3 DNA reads TGTGCCCCTATACCGGAGGACGGCAACACAGATACGCAGTATTTT.

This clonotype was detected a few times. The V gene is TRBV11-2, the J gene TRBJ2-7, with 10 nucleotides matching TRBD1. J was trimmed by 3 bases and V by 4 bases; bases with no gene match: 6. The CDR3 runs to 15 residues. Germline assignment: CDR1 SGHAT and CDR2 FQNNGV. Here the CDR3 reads CASSSGTGDFYEQYF. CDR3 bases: TGTGCCAGCAGCTCCGGGACAGGGGACTTCTACGAGCAGTACTTC. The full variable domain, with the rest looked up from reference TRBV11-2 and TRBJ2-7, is EAGVAQSPRYKIIEKRQSVAFWCNPISGHATLYWYQQILGQGPKLLIQFQNNGVVDDSQLPKDRFSAERLKGVDSTLKIQPAKLEDSAVYLCASSSGTGDFYEQYFGPGTRLTVT.

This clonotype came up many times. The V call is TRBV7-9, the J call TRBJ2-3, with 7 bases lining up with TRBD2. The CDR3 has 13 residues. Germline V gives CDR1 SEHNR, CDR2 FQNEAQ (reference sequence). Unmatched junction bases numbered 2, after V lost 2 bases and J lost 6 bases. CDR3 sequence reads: CASSLTSVDTQYF. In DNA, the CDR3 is TGTGCCAGCAGCTTAACTAGCGTGGATACGCAGTATTTT.

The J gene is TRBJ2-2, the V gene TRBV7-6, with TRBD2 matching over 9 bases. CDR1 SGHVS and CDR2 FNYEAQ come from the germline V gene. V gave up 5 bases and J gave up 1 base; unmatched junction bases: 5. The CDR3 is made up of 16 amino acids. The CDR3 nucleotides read TGTGCCAGCAGCACGCAAGCGGGGGGGAACACCGGGGAGCTGTTTTTT. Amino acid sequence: CASSTQAGGNTGELFF.

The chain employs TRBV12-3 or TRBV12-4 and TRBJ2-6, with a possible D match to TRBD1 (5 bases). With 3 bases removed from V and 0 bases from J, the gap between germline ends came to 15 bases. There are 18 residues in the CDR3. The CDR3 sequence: CASSLGRVGNSGANVLTF. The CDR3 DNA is TGTGCCAGCAGTTTGGGCAGGGTGGGAAACTCTGGGGCCAACGTCCTGACTTTC.

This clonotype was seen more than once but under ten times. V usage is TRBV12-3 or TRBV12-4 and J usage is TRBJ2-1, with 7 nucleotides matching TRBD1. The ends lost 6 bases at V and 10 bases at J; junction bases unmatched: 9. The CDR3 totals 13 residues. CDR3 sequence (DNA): TGTGCCAGCAGCCTGACAGGGCCGGGGGAGCAGTTCTTC. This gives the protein CASSLTGPGEQFF.

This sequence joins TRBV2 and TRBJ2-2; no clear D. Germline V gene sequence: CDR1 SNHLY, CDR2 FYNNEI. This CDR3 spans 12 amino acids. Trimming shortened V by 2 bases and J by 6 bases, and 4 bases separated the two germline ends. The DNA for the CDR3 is TGTGCCAGCAGTGAATGGGCCGGGGAGCTGTTTTTT. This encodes CASSEWAGELFF.

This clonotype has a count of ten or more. The CDR3 spells CASSDSFDQPQHF. CDR3 DNA: TGTGCCAGCAGCGACAGTTTTGATCAGCCCCAGCATTTT. J is TRBJ1-5 and V is TRBV6-1, with D tentatively TRBD1 (5 bases). V lost 6 bases to trimming and J lost 5 bases, with 11 bases between them. CDR3 length equals 13 residues. Germline V gene sequence: CDR1 MNHNS, CDR2 SASEGT.

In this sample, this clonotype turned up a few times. The CDR3 loop is CASSNKGGLRVTDTQYF. CDR3 nucleotide sequence: TGTGCCAGCAGCAACAAAGGGGGGCTTCGAGTTACAGATACGCAGTATTTT. The chain recombines TRBV2 with TRBJ2-3, with D perhaps TRBD1 or TRBD2 (6 bases each). The CDR3 is 17 amino acids. Germline assignment: CDR1 SNHLY and CDR2 FYNNEI. V was pared by 6 bases and J by 3 bases, with 22 bases between.

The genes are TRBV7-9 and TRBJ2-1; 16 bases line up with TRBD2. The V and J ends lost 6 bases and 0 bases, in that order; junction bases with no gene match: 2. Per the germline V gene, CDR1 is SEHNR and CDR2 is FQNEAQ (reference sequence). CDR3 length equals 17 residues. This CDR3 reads CASSGTSGGGSYNEQFF. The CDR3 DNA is TGTGCCAGCAGTGGGACTAGCGGGGGGGGCTCCTACAATGAGCAGTTCTTC.

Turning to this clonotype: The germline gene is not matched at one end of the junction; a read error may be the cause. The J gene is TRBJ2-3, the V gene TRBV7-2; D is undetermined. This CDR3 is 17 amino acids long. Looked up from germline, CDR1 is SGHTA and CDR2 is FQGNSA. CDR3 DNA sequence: TGTGCCAGAAGCTTAAATAGGCCACGAATATACACAGATACGACGTATTTT. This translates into CARSLNRPRIYTDTTYF.

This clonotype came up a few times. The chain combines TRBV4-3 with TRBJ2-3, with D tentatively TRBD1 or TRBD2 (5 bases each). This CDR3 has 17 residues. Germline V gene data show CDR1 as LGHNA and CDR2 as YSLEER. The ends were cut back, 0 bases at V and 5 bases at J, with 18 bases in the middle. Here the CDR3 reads CASSQEWLAWGQDTQYF. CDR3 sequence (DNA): TGCGCCAGCAGCCAAGAATGGCTAGCCTGGGGCCAAGATACGCAGTATTTT.

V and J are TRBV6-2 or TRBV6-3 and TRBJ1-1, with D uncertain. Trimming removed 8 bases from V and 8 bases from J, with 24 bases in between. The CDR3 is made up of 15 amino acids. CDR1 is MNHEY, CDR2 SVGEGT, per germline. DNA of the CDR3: TGTGCCAGCCGACCCCCCCCCCTTGGACGGGAGGAAGCTTTCTTT. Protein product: CASRPPPLGREEAFF.

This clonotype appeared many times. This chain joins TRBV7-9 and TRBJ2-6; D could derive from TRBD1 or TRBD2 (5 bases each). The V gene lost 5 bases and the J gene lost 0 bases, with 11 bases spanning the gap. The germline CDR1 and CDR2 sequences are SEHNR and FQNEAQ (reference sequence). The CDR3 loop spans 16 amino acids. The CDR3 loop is CASSETRGSGANVLTF. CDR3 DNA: TGTGCCAGCAGCGAAACTAGGGGCTCTGGGGCCAACGTCCTGACTTTC. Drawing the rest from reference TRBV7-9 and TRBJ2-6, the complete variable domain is DTGVSQNPRHKITKRGQNVTFRCDPISEHNRLYWYRQTLGQGPEFLTYFQNEAQLEKSRLLSDRFSAERPKGSFSTLEIQRTEQGDSAMYLCASSETRGSGANVLTFGAGSRLTVL.

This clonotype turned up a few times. The CDR3 sequence: CASSGTSGRSGNWEQFF. CDR3 nucleotide sequence: TGTGCCAGCAGTGGGACTAGCGGACGAAGTGGCAATTGGGAGCAGTTCTTC. This chain joins TRBV6-1 and TRBJ2-1; 10 nucleotides line up with TRBD2. The V gene end was trimmed by 4 bases and the J gene end by 10 bases; junction bases not matched to a gene: 16. In germline, CDR1 is MNHNS, CDR2 SASEGT. The CDR3 is made up of 17 amino acids.

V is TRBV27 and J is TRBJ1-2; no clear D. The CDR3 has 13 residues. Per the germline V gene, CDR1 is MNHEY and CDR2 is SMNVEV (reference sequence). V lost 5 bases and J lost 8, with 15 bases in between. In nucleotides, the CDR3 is TGTGCCAGCAGTCCCTCCCCTTCAGAAGGCTACACCTTC. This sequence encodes CASSPSPSEGYTF.

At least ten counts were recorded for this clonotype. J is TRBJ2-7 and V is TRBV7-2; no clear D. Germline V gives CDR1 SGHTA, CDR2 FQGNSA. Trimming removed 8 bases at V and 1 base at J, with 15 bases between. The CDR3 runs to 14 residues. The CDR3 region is CASAVWVSSYEQYF. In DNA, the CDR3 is TGTGCCAGCGCCGTTTGGGTCAGTTCCTACGAGCAGTACTTC.

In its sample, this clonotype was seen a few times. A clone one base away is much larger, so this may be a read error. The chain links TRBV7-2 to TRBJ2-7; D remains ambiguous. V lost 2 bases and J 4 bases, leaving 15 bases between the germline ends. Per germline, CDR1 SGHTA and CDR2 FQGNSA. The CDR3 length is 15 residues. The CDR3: CASSLTAGLGYEQYF. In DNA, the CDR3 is TGTGCCAGCAGCTTAACGGCAGGTCTAGGGTACGAGCAGTACTTC.

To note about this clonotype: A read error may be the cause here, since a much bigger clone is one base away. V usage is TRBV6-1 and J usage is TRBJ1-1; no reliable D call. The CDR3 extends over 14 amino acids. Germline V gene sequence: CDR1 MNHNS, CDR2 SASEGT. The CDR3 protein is CASSERFESGEDFF. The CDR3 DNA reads TGTGCCAGCAGTGAAAGGTTTGAGTCAGGTGAAGATTTCTTT.

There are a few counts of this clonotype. CDR3 nucleotides: TGTGCCAGCAGCCAGGGGGGAAGGCAGATTAATTCACCCCTCCACTTT. Translated, it gives CASSQGGRQINSPLHF. V gene TRBV7-2 combines with J gene TRBJ1-6; the match to TRBD1 covers 7 bases. This CDR3 region has 16 residues. J gave up 6 bases and V 5 bases, and 10 bases lay outside the gene matches. The germline V gene has CDR1 SGHTA and CDR2 FQGNSA.

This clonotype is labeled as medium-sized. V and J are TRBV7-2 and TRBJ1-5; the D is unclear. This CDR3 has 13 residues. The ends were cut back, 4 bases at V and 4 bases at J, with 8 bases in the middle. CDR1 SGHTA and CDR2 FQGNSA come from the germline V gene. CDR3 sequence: CASSSDLNQPQHF. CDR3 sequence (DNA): TGTGCCAGCAGCTCCGACCTAAATCAGCCCCAGCATTTT.

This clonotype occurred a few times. CDR3: CASTRLAGDTDTQYF. The CDR3 DNA follows: TGTGCCAGCACCCGACTAGCGGGGGACACAGATACGCAGTATTTT. V gene TRBV2 combines with J gene TRBJ2-3, with 12 bases matching TRBD2. Germline CDR1 is SNHLY and CDR2 is FYNNEI. Unmatched junction bases numbered 4, after V lost 7 bases and J lost 2 bases. This CDR3 region has 15 residues. Together with reference TRBV2 and TRBJ2-3, the CDR3 gives the full variable domain: EPEVTQTPSHQVTQMGQEVILRCVPISNHLYFYWYRQILGQKVEFLVSFYNNEISEKSEIFDDQFSVERPDGSNFTLKIRSTKLEDSAMYFCASTRLAGDTDTQYFGPGTRLTVL.

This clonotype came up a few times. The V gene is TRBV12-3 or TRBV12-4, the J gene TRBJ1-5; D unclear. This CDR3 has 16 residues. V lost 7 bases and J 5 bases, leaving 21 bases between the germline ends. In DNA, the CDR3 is TGTGCCAGCAATATGACGTTGGTGGCCTCATATCAGCCCCAGCATTTT. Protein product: CASNMTLVASYQPQHF.